Listed below are T cell receptor beta chains from one sample, sequenced in a study of blood T cells in healthy people across ages. TCRdb used MiXCR to reprocess the 5' RACE reads, holding one entry per CDR3 protein. The sample carries around 620,000 distinct CDR3 sequences, 25% to 30% recorded once. Sequenced: blood. The receptors shown here come from a woman between 65 and 79 years old in good health. Both conserved end residues are part of each CDR3. The order of the fields is J gene, D gene, clone size, V gene, CDR3 DNA, CDR3 protein. The D gene is left open where the match is weak. Part of the rows lack a size; the others show once, few, many or a class for expanded clones.

>TRBJ1-1|.|.|TRBV20-1
TGCAGTGCTAGCGGCGTTGGAGCTTTCTTT
CSASGVGAFF
>TRBJ2-3|TRBD1|.|TRBV7-3
TGTGCCAGCAGCCTTTCGGGGGACAGGGGGCTGGAGGCGCAGTATTTT
CASSLSGDRGLEAQYF
>TRBJ2-7|.|few|TRBV24-1
TGTGCCACCAGTAAGGCAGGAGCCTACGAGCAGTACTTC
CATSKAGAYEQYF
>TRBJ1-2|.|.|TRBV6-6
TGTGCCAGCAGCGACACTTCAGGAGCTACTAACTATGGCTACACCTTC
CASSDTSGATNYGYTF
>TRBJ2-7|.|.|TRBV7-2
TGTGCCAGCAGCTCCCCGGGGACCGCCACCTACGAGCAGTACTTC
CASSSPGTATYEQYF
>TRBJ2-7|TRBD1|few|TRBV7-6
TGTGCCAGCAGCCCAAGACAGGGGGCAGGCTACGAGCAGTACTTC
CASSPRQGAGYEQYF
>TRBJ2-1|.|.|TRBV15
TGTGCCACCAGCAGAGTCCCCAGGGCCGATGAGCAGTTCTTC
CATSRVPRADEQFF
>TRBJ2-5|.|.|TRBV5-1
TGCGCCAGCAGCTTGGTAGTCGATCAAGAGACCCAGTACTTC
CASSLVVDQETQYF
>TRBJ2-5|TRBD1|.|TRBV29-1
TGCAGCGTTGATGGGGACAGCACAGGAGAGACCCAGTACTTC
CSVDGDSTGETQYF
>TRBJ2-3|.|few|TRBV5-6
TGTGCCAGCAGCCCGACACGAGGGACAGATACGCAGTATTTT
CASSPTRGTDTQYF
>TRBJ2-4|.|once|TRBV5-1
TGCGCCAGCAGCACAGGACCCAGGGGCGGGGGAAACATTCAGTACTTC
CASSTGPRGGGNIQYF
>TRBJ2-2|TRBD2|.|TRBV6-2/TRBV6-3
TGTGCCAGCAGTTCGATCCCGGGACTAGCGGGGGACGCGAACACCGGGGAGCTGTTTTTT
CASSSIPGLAGDANTGELFF
>TRBJ2-1|.|.|TRBV20-1
TGCAGTGCTGCGCCTCGAGCCTACAATGAGCAGTTCTTC
CSAAPRAYNEQFF
>TRBJ2-7|.|.|TRBV5-1
TGCGCCAGCAGCCCCCGAGTTGAGGGGGGGTCCTACGAGCAGTACTTC
CASSPRVEGGSYEQYF
>TRBJ2-4|.|few|TRBV29-1
TGCAGCGTTAGTGCGCCGGAAAACATTCAGTACTTC
CSVSAPENIQYF
>TRBJ2-7|.|.|TRBV12-3/TRBV12-4
TGTGCCAGCACCCTCAGGGGCAGCCGCTCCTACGAGCAGTACTTC
CASTLRGSRSYEQYF
>TRBJ2-5|.|few|TRBV4-3
TGCGCCAGCAGCCAAATGGGGGCCCAAGAGACCCAGTACTTC
CASSQMGAQETQYF
>TRBJ1-1|TRBD1|few|TRBV5-1
TGCGCCAGCAGCTTGGCGGCTGGGACAGGGGGCACTGAAGCTTTCTTT
CASSLAAGTGGTEAFF
>TRBJ2-3|TRBD1|few|TRBV7-3
TGTGCCAGCAGCTTAGACAGGGGGATGAATACGCAGTATTTT
CASSLDRGMNTQYF
>TRBJ2-7|TRBD1|few|TRBV6-1
TGTGCCAGCACCGACCAGGGGGCAGGGCTACCTGGGTCCTACGAGCAGTACTTC
CASTDQGAGLPGSYEQYF
>TRBJ2-7|TRBD2|.|TRBV11-2
TGTGCCAGCAGCCTTCCCAGCGGGGCTATCTCCTACGTGCAGTACTTC
CASSLPSGAISYVQYF
>TRBJ2-3|.|.|TRBV4-1
TGCGCCAGCAGCCAAGAAACTAGCCCTAGCACAGATACGCAGTATTTT
CASSQETSPSTDTQYF